This T cell receptor (beta chain) is drawn from a study of T-cell reconstitution after alpha-beta-depleted transplantation in children. Overall study findings and caveats: As was reported, about two months after transplant, alpha-beta T cells came from several hundred expanded graft clones. Surviving recipient T cells and intrathymic progenitors accounted for some patients' high TCRbeta diversity at day 60. One year post-transplant, T-cell counts and diversity were largely derived from T cells produced anew.

Preparation of the TCRbeta library used unique molecular identifiers. TCRdb passed the PCR reads through MiXCR, listing each CDR3 protein once. Of about a million distinct CDR3 sequences listed, roughly 31% are singletons. This clonotype was picked up many times. Its antigen is as yet unknown. The CDR3 has 11 amino acids. V was shortened by 6 bases and J by 5 bases, with 6 bases between the two germline ends. Germline V CDR1 and CDR2: MDHEN, SYDVKM. The chain carries TRBV28 and TRBJ2-3; D remains unclear. The TCR sequence derives from a boy younger than two who had a stem cell transplant for SCID, so the T cells may come from the graft donor. Specimen: PBMCs, mostly from graft donor cells, collected 360 days after TCRalphabeta/CD19-depleted stem cell transplant. The CDR3 protein is CASSWGDTQYF. DNA for the CDR3: TGTGCCAGCAGCTGGGGAGATACGCAGTATTTT.